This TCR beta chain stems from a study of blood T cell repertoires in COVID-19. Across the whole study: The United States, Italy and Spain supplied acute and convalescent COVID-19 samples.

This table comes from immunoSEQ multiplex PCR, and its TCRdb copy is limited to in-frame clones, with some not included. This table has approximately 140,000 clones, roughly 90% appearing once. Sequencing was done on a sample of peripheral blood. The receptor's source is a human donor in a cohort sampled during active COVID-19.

This CDR3 reads CASSFSHGELFF. In DNA, the CDR3 is TGCGCCAGCAGCTTTTCCCACGGGGAGCTGTTTTTT. This chain links TRBV5-1 with TRBJ2-2; D is unresolved. CDR3 length: 12 amino acids. Trimming pared 2 bases from V and 7 bases from J, leaving 6 bases between. Germline V gene sequence: CDR1 SGHRS, CDR2 YFSETQ.